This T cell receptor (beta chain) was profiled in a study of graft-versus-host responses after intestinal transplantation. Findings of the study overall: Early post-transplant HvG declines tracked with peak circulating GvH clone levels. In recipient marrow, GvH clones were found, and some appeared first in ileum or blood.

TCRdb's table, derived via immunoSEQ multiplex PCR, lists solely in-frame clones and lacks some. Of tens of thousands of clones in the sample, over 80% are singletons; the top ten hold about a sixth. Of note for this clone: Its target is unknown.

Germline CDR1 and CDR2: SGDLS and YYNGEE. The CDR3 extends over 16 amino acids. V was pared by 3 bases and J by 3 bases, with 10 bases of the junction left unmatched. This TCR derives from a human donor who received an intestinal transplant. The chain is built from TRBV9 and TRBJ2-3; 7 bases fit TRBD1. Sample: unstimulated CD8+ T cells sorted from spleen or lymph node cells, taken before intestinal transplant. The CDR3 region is CASSEYSGQRTDTQYF. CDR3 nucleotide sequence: TGTGCCAGCAGCGAATACTCGGGACAGAGGACAGATACGCAGTATTTT.